This entry is about one T cell receptor (beta chain). This sample is drawn from a study of PD-L1 blockade in urothelial cancer. Profiled with immunoSEQ multiplex PCR; TCRdb holds only in-frame clones, not every one. The table has about 24,000 clones, about 83% seen once; the top ten hold approximately 3%. Looked up from germline, CDR1 is LNHDA and CDR2 is SQIVND (reference sequence). Trimming took off 0 bases at V and 7 bases at J, with 18 bases between the two ends. The CDR3 is 16 residues long. Sequenced here: PBMCs, sampled around atezolizumab (anti-PD-L1) treatment. V is TRBV19 and J is TRBJ2-5; the D gene is possibly TRBD2 (6 bases). This sequence originates from a man aged 50 to 59 with urothelial cancer. The CDR3 DNA sequence: TGTGCCAGTAGTATAGATCTAGCGAGCACCCAGAGGACCCAGTACTTC. Translation: CASSIDLASTQRTQYF.